This T cell receptor beta chain was recovered during a study of blood T cells in healthy people across ages. Study-wide results and limits: Unsorted PBMCs ruled out conclusive naive versus antigen-experienced comparison.

Peripheral blood was drawn, 7.5 to 10 milliliters per donor. Isolated per sample were at least 6 million PBMCs. A second PCR of roughly 7 to 11 cycles used a sample-barcoded 5' primer and a J-beta primer mix. Using its own MiXCR run on the 5' RACE reads, TCRdb lists one record per CDR3 protein. This sample has around 650,000 distinct CDR3 sequences; roughly 32% occur once, and the top ten carry 15%. To note about this clonotype: The antigen is undetermined.

Sample: blood. This clonotype was sampled from a woman of 80 years or more in good health.

As DNA, the CDR3 is TGTGCCAGGGCGACAGGTCCAAGGGGGGCTGCTGAGCAGTTCTTC. Translation: CARATGPRGAAEQFF. The chain links TRBV27 to TRBJ2-1; D could derive from TRBD1 or TRBD2 (6 bases each). The CDR3 is 15 amino acids. The V gene's germline CDR1 is MNHEY and CDR2 SMNVEV (reference sequence). Trimming removed 9 bases from V and 9 bases from J, with 24 bases in between.